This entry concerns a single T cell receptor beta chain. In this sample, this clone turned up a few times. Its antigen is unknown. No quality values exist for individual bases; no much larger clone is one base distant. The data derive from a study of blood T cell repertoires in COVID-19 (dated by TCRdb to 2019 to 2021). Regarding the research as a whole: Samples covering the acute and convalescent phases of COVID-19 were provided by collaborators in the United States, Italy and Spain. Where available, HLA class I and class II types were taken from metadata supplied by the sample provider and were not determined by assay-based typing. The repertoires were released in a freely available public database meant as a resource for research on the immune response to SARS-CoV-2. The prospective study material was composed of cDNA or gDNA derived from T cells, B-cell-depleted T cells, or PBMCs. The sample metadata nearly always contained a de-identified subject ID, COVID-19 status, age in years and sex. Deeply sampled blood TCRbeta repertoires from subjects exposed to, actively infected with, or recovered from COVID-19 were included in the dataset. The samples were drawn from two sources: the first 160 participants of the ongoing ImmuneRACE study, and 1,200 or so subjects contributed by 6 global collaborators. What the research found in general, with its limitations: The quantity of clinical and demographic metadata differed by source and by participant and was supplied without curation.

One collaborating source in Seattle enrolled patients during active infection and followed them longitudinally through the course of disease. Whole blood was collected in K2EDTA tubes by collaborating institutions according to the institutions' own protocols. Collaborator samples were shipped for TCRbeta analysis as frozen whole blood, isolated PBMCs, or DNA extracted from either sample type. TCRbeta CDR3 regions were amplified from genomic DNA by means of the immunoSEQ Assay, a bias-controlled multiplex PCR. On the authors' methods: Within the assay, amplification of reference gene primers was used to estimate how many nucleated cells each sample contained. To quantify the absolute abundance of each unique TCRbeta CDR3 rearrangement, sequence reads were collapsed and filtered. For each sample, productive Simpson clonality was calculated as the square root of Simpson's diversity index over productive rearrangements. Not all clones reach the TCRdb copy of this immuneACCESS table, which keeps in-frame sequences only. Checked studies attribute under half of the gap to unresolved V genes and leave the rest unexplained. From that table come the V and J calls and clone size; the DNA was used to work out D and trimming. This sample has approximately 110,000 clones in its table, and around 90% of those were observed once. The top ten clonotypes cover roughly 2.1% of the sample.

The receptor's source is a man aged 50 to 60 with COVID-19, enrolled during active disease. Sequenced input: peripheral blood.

The CDR3 in this case is CASSLGRAPRDEQFF. The sequence in DNA is TGTGCCAGCAGCTTGGGCAGGGCCCCCAGGGATGAGCAGTTCTTC. The V and J segments used are TRBV5-5 and TRBJ2-1; the D segment could be TRBD1, given 5 matching bases. V sheds 0 bases and J sheds 8 bases, leaving 15 bases between their ends. Looking up the germline V gene (reference sequence) yields CDR1 SGHKS and CDR2 YYEKEE. From the cysteine up to the phenylalanine, the CDR3 has a length of 15 residues. Solely the CDR3 DNA is kept, with 45 bases framed from the first base.